These 26 T cell receptor beta chains originate from one sample sequenced in a study of blood T cells in healthy people across ages. Primed by a sample-barcoded 5' primer and a J-beta primer mix, a second PCR proceeded for roughly 6 to 12 cycles. One entry per CDR3 protein results from TCRdb running MiXCR on the 5' RACE reads. This sample has some 800,000 distinct CDR3 sequences, with under 45% found just once. Sequencing was carried out using blood. These receptors originate from a man aged 55 to 70 in good health.

In its sample, this clonotype was seen once. The chain combines TRBV4-3 with TRBJ1-3; D is perhaps TRBD1 (5 bases). The V gene lost 1 base and the J gene lost 14 bases, with 18 bases spanning the gap. The germline gives CDR1 LGHNA, CDR2 YSLEER. The length of the CDR3 is 14 residues. CDR3 in amino acids: CASSQVLPGGTLYF. In DNA, the CDR3 is TGCGCCAGCAGCCAAGTCCTTCCCGGGGGGACCTTATATTTT.

The chain has TRBV12-3 or TRBV12-4 and TRBJ2-5; 7 positions match TRBD2. This CDR3 region has 13 residues. V shed 7 bases and J 11 bases; nucleotides not matched to a gene: 13. The DNA of the CDR3 is TGTGCCAGCATGCTCCAGGCTAGCGGTGAGCAGTACTTC. This gives the protein CASMLQASGEQYF.

About this clonotype: Here the CDR3 omits its conserved ending phenylalanine or tryptophan, so a read error is the likely source. V gene TRBV27 combines with J gene TRBJ2-7, with D possibly matching TRBD2 (6 bases). Looked up from germline, CDR1 is MNHEY and CDR2 is SMNVEV (reference sequence). V was trimmed by 5 bases and J by 2 bases, leaving 10 bases between them. CDR3 length: 13 residues. CDR3 region: CASSPQRAYEQYI. The CDR3 nucleotides are TGTGCCAGCAGTCCCCAGCGGGCCTACGAGCAGTACATC.

J is TRBJ1-2 and V is TRBV25-1, with D perhaps matching TRBD1 (5 bases). V lost 2 bases to trimming and J lost 7 bases, with 11 bases between them. Germline values: CDR1 MGHDK, CDR2 SYGVNS. This CDR3 spans 13 amino acids. The CDR3 is CASSEGWGFGYTF. The CDR3 DNA reads TGTGCCAGCAGTGAAGGGTGGGGGTTTGGCTACACCTTC.

This clonotype was picked up many times. An end of the junction differs from the germline gene, which may be a read error. As DNA, the CDR3 is TGTGCCAGCAGCCCGGGACAGGGTGGCAATCAGCCCCAGCATTTT. Protein: CASSPGQGGNQPQHF. The rearrangement joins TRBV5-1 to TRBJ1-5, with TRBD1 matching 9 bases. This CDR3 contains 15 residues. Per germline, CDR1 SGHRS and CDR2 YFSETQ.

The CDR3: CASLRQVVLASSPLHF. In DNA form, the CDR3 reads TGTGCCAGCCTCCGACAGGTCGTTTTAGCATCGTCACCCCTCCACTTT. The chain uses TRBV6-5 and TRBJ1-6, with D maybe TRBD1 (6 bases). The germline CDR1 and CDR2 sequences are MNHEY and SVGAGI. The V end lost 8 bases, the J end lost 10 bases, and 24 bases lay between the germline ends. This CDR3 comprises 16 residues.

V usage is TRBV12-3 or TRBV12-4 and J usage is TRBJ1-2; TRBD1 is a possible D gene (6 bases). Between the trimmed V and J ends, which lost 6 bases and 4 bases, there was a span of 15 bases. The CDR3 spans 14 residues. The CDR3 here is CASSPTGSTYGYTF. The CDR3 DNA sequence: TGTGCCAGCAGCCCCACAGGGAGTACCTATGGCTACACCTTC.

This clonotype has more than one count but fewer than ten. The chain uses TRBV6-2 or TRBV6-3 and TRBJ2-7; D gene unclear. CDR1 is MNHEY and CDR2 is SVGEGT in the germline V gene. The V end was cut by 10 bases, the J end by 3 bases, with 16 bases between. The CDR3 loop spans 13 amino acids. The CDR3 loop reads CATVDTRNYEQYF. Here the CDR3 DNA reads TGTGCCACCGTCGATACTCGGAACTACGAGCAGTACTTC.

V and J are TRBV3-1 and TRBJ2-3; no reliable D call. Trimming cost V 4 bases and J 2 bases, with 7 bases left between them. Germline V gives CDR1 LGHDT, CDR2 YNNKEL (reference sequence). The CDR3 consists of 13 residues. CDR3 DNA: TGTGCCAGCAGCCGGACGCTCACAGATACGCAGTATTTT. Translating it yields CASSRTLTDTQYF.

In this sample, this clonotype turned up a few times. The rearrangement links TRBV20-1 to TRBJ2-7, with D perhaps TRBD1 (6 bases). Trimming stripped 3 bases from V and 1 base from J, with 16 bases between. The CDR3 totals 15 residues. Germline CDR1 DFQATT, CDR2 SNEGSKA (reference sequence). The CDR3 spells CSASGSTGHSYEQYF. DNA of the CDR3: TGCAGTGCTAGTGGTTCTACAGGGCATTCCTACGAGCAGTACTTC.

The gene calls are TRBV20-1 and TRBJ2-2; no clear D gene. The CDR3 totals 15 residues. V was trimmed by 0 bases and J by 0 bases, leaving 8 bases between them. Germline assignment: CDR1 DFQATT and CDR2 SNEGSKA (reference sequence). CDR3 residues: CSARDYESNTGELFF. In DNA, the CDR3 is TGCAGTGCTAGAGATTATGAATCGAACACCGGGGAGCTGTTTTTT.

This chain uses TRBV24-1 with TRBJ2-7; possibly TRBD2 for D (5 bases). V was pared by 3 bases and J by 7 bases, with 12 bases between. The CDR3 runs 13 residues. Germline loops: CDR1 KGHDR, CDR2 SFDVKD. The CDR3 bases are TGTGCCACCAGTGATGACGACTACAATGAGCAGTACTTC. It codes for CATSDDDYNEQYF.

This chain links TRBV5-1 with TRBJ2-2; the D gene is possibly TRBD1 (5 bases). The CDR3 extends over 12 amino acids. Germline V CDR1 and CDR2: SGHRS, YFSETQ. Trimming pared 2 bases from V and 8 bases from J, leaving 7 bases between. CDR3 sequence reads: CASSFREGELFF. In DNA, the CDR3 is TGCGCCAGCAGCTTCAGGGAAGGGGAGCTGTTTTTT.

This chain uses TRBV2 with TRBJ2-1; 9 nucleotides line up with TRBD1. With 5 bases clipped from V and 10 bases from J, the junction kept 9 bases outside the gene matches. CDR3 length: 14 residues. In germline, CDR1 is SNHLY, CDR2 FYNNEI. The CDR3 coding sequence is TGTGCCAGCAGTCGTCCCGGGACAGGGAACGAGCAGTTCTTC. Residues: CASSRPGTGNEQFF. Based on the CDR3 plus reference TRBV2 and TRBJ2-1, the full variable domain is EPEVTQTPSHQVTQMGQEVILRCVPISNHLYFYWYRQILGQKVEFLVSFYNNEISEKSEIFDDQFSVERPDGSNFTLKIRSTKLEDSAMYFCASSRPGTGNEQFFGPGTRLTVL.

V gene TRBV20-1 combines with J gene TRBJ1-2; possibly TRBD1 for D (5 bases). Trimming left V 0 bases short and J 4 bases short, with 6 bases between. Germline V gene lookup returns CDR1 DFQATT and CDR2 SNEGSKA (reference sequence). CDR3 length: 12 amino acids. CDR3 DNA sequence: TGCAGTGCTAGAGAAGACAGCTATGGCTACACCTTC. This encodes CSAREDSYGYTF.

V is TRBV4-2 and J is TRBJ2-5, with TRBD2 matching 9 bases. V shed 0 bases and J 11 bases; nucleotides not matched to a gene: 13. The CDR3 contains 16 residues. Looked up from germline, CDR1 is LGHNA and CDR2 is YNFKEQ. This CDR3 is CASSQDLRGGAVEQYF. The CDR3 DNA is TGTGCCAGCAGCCAAGATCTCCGCGGGGGGGCCGTTGAGCAGTACTTC.

The chain combines TRBV20-1 with TRBJ1-5; D remains unclear. Germline CDR1 reads DFQATT; CDR2 reads SNEGSKA (reference sequence). The CDR3 sequence is 13 residues long. V lost 2 bases to trimming and J lost 5 bases, with 10 bases between them. The CDR3, as DNA: TGCAGTGCTAGACAGGAAGGACATCAGCCCCAGCATTTT. Its translation: CSARQEGHQPQHF.

This chain uses TRBV10-3 with TRBJ2-5, with 7 bases that match TRBD1. From germline, CDR1 is ENHRY and CDR2 SYGVKD. There are 16 residues in the CDR3. After removal of 0 bases from V and 5 bases from J, the junction contained 9 bases not matched to a gene. The CDR3 region has the DNA TGTGCCATCAGTGAGTCAGGGGGCGAACGGAGGGAGACCCAGTACTTC. Protein sequence: CAISESGGERRETQYF.

The V gene is TRBV20-1, the J gene TRBJ1-2, with a tentative D call TRBD1 (5 bases). The CDR3 extends over 10 amino acids. The germline gives CDR1 DFQATT, CDR2 SNEGSKA (reference sequence). Trimming pared 5 bases from V and 6 bases from J, leaving 7 bases between. This chain's CDR3 is CSAAGNGYTF. As DNA, the CDR3 is TGCAGTGCTGCAGGGAATGGCTACACCTTC.

This clonotype appeared many times. This may be a read error: a much more frequent sequence differs by one nucleotide. The genes are TRBV5-6 and TRBJ2-7, with D possibly matching TRBD2 (5 bases). The CDR3 loop spans 12 amino acids. The germline CDR1 and CDR2 sequences are SGHDT and YYEEEE. V lost 3 bases and J 7 bases, leaving 11 bases between the germline ends. The CDR3 DNA reads TGTGCCAGCAGCTGGTTCGGGAATGAGCAGTACTTC. Translation: CASSWFGNEQYF. The full variable domain, rest sourced from reference TRBV5-6 and TRBJ2-7, is DAGVTQSPTHLIKTRGQQVTLRCSPKSGHDTVSWYQQALGQGPQFIFQYYEEEERQRGNFPDRFSGHQFPNYSSELNVNALLLGDSALYLCASSWFGNEQYFGPGTRLTVT.

In its sample, this clonotype was seen a few times. V usage is TRBV3-1 and J usage is TRBJ2-7, with D uncertain. Trimming cost V 0 bases and J 5 bases, with 8 bases left between them. Germline V lookup: CDR1 LGHDT, CDR2 YNNKEL (reference sequence). The CDR3 length is 13 residues. CDR3 nucleotide sequence: TGTGCCAGCAGCCAAGACTACAGCGACGAGCAGTACTTC. It encodes CASSQDYSDEQYF.

This clonotype was counted a few times. J is TRBJ1-6 and V is TRBV6-5; TRBD1 aligns across 7 bases. V trimming: 0 bases; J trimming: 7 bases; junction bases outside the gene matches: 9. Germline V gives CDR1 MNHEY, CDR2 SVGAGI. This CDR3 region has 17 residues. CDR3 residues: CASSYSGGTRGNSPLHF. CDR3 DNA: TGTGCCAGCAGTTACTCCGGGGGGACCAGGGGGAATTCACCCCTCCACTTT.

V gene TRBV27 combines with J gene TRBJ1-5, with D tentatively TRBD1 (5 bases). The length of the CDR3 is 16 residues. Germline assignment: CDR1 MNHEY and CDR2 SMNVEV (reference sequence). In DNA form, the CDR3 reads TGTGCAAGCGGGTCATCAACGGGGCGGACTAATCAGCCCCAGCATTTT. Encoded protein: CASGSSTGRTNQPQHF.

This clonotype has just a few counts. This chain connects TRBV27 to TRBJ2-7; 9 nucleotides match TRBD1. Losses at the gene ends were 5 bases for V and 2 bases for J; bases not matched to a gene: 4. The CDR3 extends over 14 amino acids. Germline loops: CDR1 MNHEY, CDR2 SMNVEV (reference sequence). The DNA of the CDR3 is TGTGCCAGCAGTCGGACAGGGGCAGCCTACGAGCAGTACTTC. It yields the protein CASSRTGAAYEQYF.

The chain joins TRBV13 to TRBJ2-2, with unresolved D. Trimming took off 2 bases at V and 5 bases at J, with 6 bases between the two ends. CDR1 is PRHDT, CDR2 FYEKMQ, per germline (reference sequence). The CDR3 sequence is 13 residues long. CDR3 DNA sequence: TGTGCCAGCAGCTTATCTCTTACCGGGGAGCTGTTTTTT. This gives the protein CASSLSLTGELFF.

In its sample, this clonotype was seen many times. The rearrangement joins TRBV4-1 to TRBJ2-5; 12 nucleotides line up with TRBD2. The CDR3 has 19 amino acids. V shed 1 base and J 2 bases; nucleotides not matched to a gene: 11. Per germline, CDR1 MGHRA and CDR2 YSYEKL. CDR3 nucleotide sequence: TGCGCCAGCAGCCAAGGCACGACTAGCGGGGGAACTCGTCAAGAGACCCAGTACTTC. This codes for CASSQGTTSGGTRQETQYF.